A selection of T cell receptor beta chains follows, all from one sample in a study of cytomegalovirus exposure and HLA in healthy donors. Measured with immunoSEQ multiplex PCR; TCRdb has only the in-frame clones, and not every one. The profile covers some 160,000 clones, with under 80% appearing a single time and roughly 1.5% taken by the ten largest. The sequencing input was PBMCs. These receptor sequences come from a woman aged 30 to 39 in good health and CMV-seronegative. Each CDR3 is given with its conserved first and last residue. A D gene is named only where the DNA matches it firmly. Clone size appears in some rows only: once, few, many, or a class for an expanded clone.

D: -; J: TRBJ1-1; V: TRBV2; size: -; CDR3: CASRGHLNTEAFF; DNA: TGTGCCAGCAGAGGACACTTAAACACTGAAGCTTTCTTT
D: -; J: TRBJ2-7; V: TRBV5-8; size: -; CDR3: CASSKRQSSYEQYF; DNA: TGTGCCAGCTCAAAAAGACAGAGCTCCTACGAGCAGTACTTC
D: -; J: TRBJ1-2; V: TRBV5-5; size: -; CDR3: CASSFLPVQGYGYTF; DNA: TGTGCCAGCAGCTTCTTACCCGTACAGGGCTATGGCTACACCTTC
D: TRBD2; J: TRBJ2-2; V: TRBV29-1; size: few; CDR3: CSVKLARRRGGGELFF; DNA: TGCAGCGTTAAACTAGCGCGGAGGAGAGGTGGCGGGGAGCTGTTTTTT
D: TRBD1; J: TRBJ1-2; V: TRBV2; size: -; CDR3: CASSEWGTGRVGYTF; DNA: TGTGCCAGCAGTGAATGGGGGACAGGGCGTGTCGGCTACACCTTC
D: -; J: TRBJ2-7; V: TRBV7-9; size: -; CDR3: CASGHSAAYEQYF; DNA: TGTGCCAGCGGCCACAGTGCTGCCTACGAGCAGTACTTC
D: TRBD2; J: TRBJ2-7; V: TRBV6-5; size: -; CDR3: CASSPSGGTYEQYF; DNA: TGTGCCAGCAGTCCTAGCGGGGGTACCTACGAGCAGTACTTC
D: -; J: TRBJ1-1; V: TRBV27; size: -; CDR3: CASSFSTGTEAFF; DNA: TGTGCCAGCAGTTTCTCCACGGGAACTGAAGCTTTCTTT
D: TRBD1; J: TRBJ1-2; V: TRBV6-1; size: -; CDR3: CASSFGQGYGYTF; DNA: TGTGCCAGCAGTTTTGGACAGGGATATGGCTACACCTTC
D: TRBD1; J: TRBJ2-6; V: TRBV7-8; size: -; CDR3: CASSLVAGGSGANVLTF; DNA: TGTGCCAGCAGCTTAGTCGCAGGGGGCTCTGGGGCCAACGTCCTGACTTTC